The TCR beta chain described here comes from a study of shared clonotypes between healthy human individuals (dated by TCRdb to the early 2020s). Context from the whole study: The cohort included a few men and two women between 18 and 49 years of age. Different laboratories and diverse techniques were used to prepare libraries and sequence TCR repertoires, to increase sequencing depth and limit assay-specific biases. Per donor, three plates each were used for CD4 naive and CD4 memory, two for CD8 naive, and one for CD8 memory. To estimate repertoire size and how much clonotypes are shared between individuals, the study performed deep sequencing of blood TCR repertoires from five healthy adults. Between about 0.94 and 8.9 billion PBMCs per donor were obtained by leukapheresis. Study-level results and caveats: Sharing across a handful of donors was observed for 5% to 6.5% of naive CD4, over 3% of naive CD8, roughly 2.4% of memory CD4, and about 0.39% of memory CD8 clonotypes. Incomplete sequencing was indicated by rarefaction of sorted-subset datasets, despite the large sequencing depth. Sampling was restricted to blood, and TCR repertoires in tissue are likely to differ from TCR repertoires in blood. Larger estimated clonotype richness was generally found for naive subsets than for memory subsets. Compared with non-shared clonotypes, clonotypes shared by all four sorted-subset donors had higher generation probabilities. Based on pairwise subsampling, the degree of clonotype sharing among donors was expected to be affected by sequencing depth. The genetic and exposure-history diversity represented was limited by the small number of donors.

Using the deep immunoSEQ assay, TCR CDR3 regions were amplified from genomic DNA by multiplex PCR. Extracted genomic DNA from each cell subset was spread evenly across all wells of several immunoSEQ 96-well plates, with each plate serving as a replicate. For sorted subsets, approximately 0.2 ug of genomic DNA, equivalent to some 30,000 T cell genomes, went into each replicate PCR. The purified libraries were quantified using a Qubit 3.0 fluorometer, sized with a Bioanalyzer 2100, and then quantified again using the KAPA Library Quantification kit. Each immunoSEQ 96-well plate was sequenced on its own single-read 150-cycle Illumina NextSeq 550 flow cell. The study's own analysis went as follows. The immunoSEQ output contained only junctional sequences without quality scores, so filtering could not match that applied to full-length reads. Sequences were annotated with PyIR, a Python wrapper for IgBLAST v1.9, using IMGT germline references to assign V/J genes and CDR3. Any read was removed if the V/J assignment was weak (E-value above 1e-6), the CDR3 was missing, or the read contained stop codons, out-of-frame junctions, or ambiguous translated residues. V3J clonotypes were defined as sequences sharing an identical inferred V gene, J gene, and CDR3 amino acid sequence. Percentage overlap between repertoires was calculated by dividing the number of shared unique clonotypes by the size of the smaller repertoire. RTK rarefaction, the Chao1 estimator, and Recon v2.1 estimates of unobserved clonotypes were used to assess repertoire richness. Generation probabilities for all TCRbeta clonotypes obtained by the gDNA method from a handful of donors were computed using OLGA. TCRdb retrieved this table from immuneACCESS and kept in-frame rearrangements only. Not all clones are present; in checked studies, unresolved V genes account for under half, and no reason is known for the remainder. Clone size and the V and J calls come from that table; the DNA yielded D and trimming. This sample has about 2.2 million clones in its table, and about 93% of those were observed once. Approximately 1.7% of the sample belongs to the ten largest clones.

For the CD8 naive samples, CD45RO-negative cells were positively selected for CCR7, yielding a CD45RA+CCR7+ population from which TemRA cells were excluded. The donors were healthy, HIV-negative adults who had no recently reported acute infections or vaccinations. Only Caucasian adults living in Nashville, Tennessee, USA were represented among the donors. After blood collection by leukapheresis, PBMCs were isolated using Ficoll-Histopaque density gradient centrifugation and then cryopreserved in the vapor phase of liquid nitrogen. Analytical flow cytometry was used to check the purity and quantity of each magnetically sorted T cell population. From each sorted fraction, genomic DNA was isolated and quantified by UV absorbance on a Nanodrop 2000c. Regarding this clone: Its antigen target is currently unknown. Sequence at one end of the junction differs from germline and may be a read error.

Including the terminal cysteine and phenylalanine, the CDR3 comprises 15 residues. Just the 45-base CDR3 DNA is kept, in frame starting at base 1. The CDR1 and CDR2 encoded by the germline V gene (reference sequence) are SEHNR and FQNEAQ. This clonotype was obtained from a man aged 18 to 29 in good health. Some clones in this sample may be carry-over from other donors' samples. The sample consisted of naive CD8+ T cells from PBMCs. The cell subset or site label here, explained by the study, means: CD45RA+CCR7+. The chain employs TRBV7-9 and TRBJ2-7, with the D gene call left open. In nucleotides, the sequence is TGCGCCAGCAGCCAAGAAACAGACCCCCTGTACGAGCAGTACTTC. It is translated as CASSQETDPLYEQYF.